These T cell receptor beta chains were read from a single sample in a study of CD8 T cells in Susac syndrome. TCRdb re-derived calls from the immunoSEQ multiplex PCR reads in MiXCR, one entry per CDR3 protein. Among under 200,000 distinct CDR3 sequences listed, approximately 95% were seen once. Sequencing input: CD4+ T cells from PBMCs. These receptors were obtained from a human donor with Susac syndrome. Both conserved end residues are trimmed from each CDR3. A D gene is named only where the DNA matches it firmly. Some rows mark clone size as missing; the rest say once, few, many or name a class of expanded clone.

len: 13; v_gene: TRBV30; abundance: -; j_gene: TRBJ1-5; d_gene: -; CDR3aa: ACSQMGYPNQPQH
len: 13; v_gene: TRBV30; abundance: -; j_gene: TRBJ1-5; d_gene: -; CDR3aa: AWSGDSGDYQPQH
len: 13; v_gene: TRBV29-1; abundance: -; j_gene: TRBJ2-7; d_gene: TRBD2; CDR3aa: SAINEREVPHEQY
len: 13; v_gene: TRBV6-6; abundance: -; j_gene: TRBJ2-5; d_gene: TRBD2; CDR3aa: ASSSWTSAQETQY
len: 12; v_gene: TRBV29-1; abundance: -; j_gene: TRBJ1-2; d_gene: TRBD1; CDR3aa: SVEVTQGARGYT
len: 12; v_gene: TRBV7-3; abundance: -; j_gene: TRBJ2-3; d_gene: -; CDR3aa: ASSLSKLTDTQY
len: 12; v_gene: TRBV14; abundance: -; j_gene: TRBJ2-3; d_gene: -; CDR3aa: ASSQDRGRDTQY
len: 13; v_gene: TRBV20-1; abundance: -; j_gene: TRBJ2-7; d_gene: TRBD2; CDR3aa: SARDPGTSFYEQY
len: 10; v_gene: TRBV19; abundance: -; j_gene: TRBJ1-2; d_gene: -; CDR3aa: ATADGLTGYT
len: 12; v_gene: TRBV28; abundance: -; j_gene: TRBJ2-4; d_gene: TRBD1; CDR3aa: ASSHGQGGNIQY
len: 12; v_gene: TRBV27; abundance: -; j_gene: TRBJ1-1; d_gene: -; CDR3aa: ASSPTGGNTEAF
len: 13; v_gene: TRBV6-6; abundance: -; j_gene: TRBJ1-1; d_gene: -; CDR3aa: ASSRLREKNTEAF
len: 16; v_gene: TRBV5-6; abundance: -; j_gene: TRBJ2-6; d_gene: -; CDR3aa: ASSLPDRQSSGANVLT
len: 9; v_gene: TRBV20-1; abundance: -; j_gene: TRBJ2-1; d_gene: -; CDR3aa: SARGLMGLA
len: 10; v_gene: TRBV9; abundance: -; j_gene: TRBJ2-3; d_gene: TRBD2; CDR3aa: ASQRGGDTQY
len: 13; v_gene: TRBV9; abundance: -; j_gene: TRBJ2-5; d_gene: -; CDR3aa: ASSVQTTVQETQY
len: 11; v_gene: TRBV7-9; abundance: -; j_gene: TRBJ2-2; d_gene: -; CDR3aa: ASSPAITGELF
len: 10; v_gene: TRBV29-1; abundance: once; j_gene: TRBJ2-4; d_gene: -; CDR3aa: SVTEGDNIQY
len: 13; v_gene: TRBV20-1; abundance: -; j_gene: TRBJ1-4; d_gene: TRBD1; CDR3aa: SASAAADRGEKLF
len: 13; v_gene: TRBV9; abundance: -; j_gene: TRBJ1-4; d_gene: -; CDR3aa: ASSLTGTPNEKLF
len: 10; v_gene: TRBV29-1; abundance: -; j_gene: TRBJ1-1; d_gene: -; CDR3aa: SGQGMVSEAF
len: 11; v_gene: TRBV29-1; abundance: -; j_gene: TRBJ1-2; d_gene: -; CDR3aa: SVEAQGPYGYT
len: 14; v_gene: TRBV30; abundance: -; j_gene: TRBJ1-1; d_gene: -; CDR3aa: AWSVRMGAQGTEAF
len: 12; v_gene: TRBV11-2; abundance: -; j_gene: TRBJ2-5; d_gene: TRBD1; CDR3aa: ASNTAQGQETQY
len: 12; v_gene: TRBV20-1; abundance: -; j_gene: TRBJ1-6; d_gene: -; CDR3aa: SARVGEVDSPLH
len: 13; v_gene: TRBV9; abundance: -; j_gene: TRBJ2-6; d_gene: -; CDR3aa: ASSVAGSGANVLT